A selection of T cell receptor beta chains follows, all from one sample in a study of T-cell reconstitution after alpha-beta-depleted transplantation in children. TCRdb independently ran MiXCR on the PCR reads; one entry per CDR3 protein. The sample yields approximately 250,000 distinct CDR3 sequences, 9% to 10% seen once. This specimen consisted of PBMCs from the stem cell graft donor, obtained from the stem cell graft. The receptor source for this set is a human donor who donated a stem cell graft to a child with SCID. CDR3s include the opening cysteine and the closing phenylalanine or tryptophan. Each record gives: clone size, D gene, V gene, J gene, CDR3 protein, CDR3 DNA. A D gene is named only where the DNA matches it firmly. Not all rows give a size; the values are once, few, many and, for expanded clones, a class.

many	TRBD1	TRBV29-1	TRBJ1-1	CSGRQGVSTEAFF	TGCAGCGGCCGACAGGGAGTAAGCACTGAAGCTTTCTTT
many	TRBD1	TRBV5-1	TRBJ2-1	CASSKGAFSYNEQFF	TGCGCCAGTAGCAAGGGGGCCTTTTCCTACAATGAGCAGTTCTTC
many	.	TRBV3-1	TRBJ1-4	CASSQDSGSYNEKLFF	TGTGCCAGCAGCCAAGATAGCGGCAGTTATAATGAAAAACTGTTTTTT
many	.	TRBV12-3/TRBV12-4	TRBJ2-4	CASQRGENTYF	TGTGCCAGCCAGAGAGGGGAGAATACGTACTTC
many	.	TRBV6-5	TRBJ2-7	CASSRDTYEQYF	TGTGCCAGCTCCCGGGACACCTACGAGCAGTACTTC
many	.	TRBV6-6	TRBJ1-3	CASSRGIGNTIYF	TGTGCCAGCAGCCGGGGAATTGGAAACACCATATATTTT
few	.	TRBV12-2	TRBJ1-2	CASRLRDREACGYTF	TGTGCAAGTCGCTTAAGGGACAGGGAAGCTTGTGGCTACACCTTC
many	TRBD2	TRBV29-1	TRBJ2-7	CSVRLADYEQYF	TGCAGCGTTAGACTAGCGGACTACGAGCAGTACTTC
many	.	TRBV18	TRBJ2-2	CASSSAFLGGELFF	TGTGCCAGCTCGTCGGCGTTCCTAGGCGGGGAGCTGTTTTTT
many	.	TRBV6-1	TRBJ1-1	CASRPALGNTEAFF	TGTGCCAGCAGGCCCGCATTGGGGAACACTGAAGCTTTCTTT
many	.	TRBV27	TRBJ1-4	CASRRGGGGWDEKLFF	TGTGCCAGCAGGAGGGGAGGAGGAGGCTGGGATGAAAAACTGTTTTTT
many	.	TRBV5-4	TRBJ1-6	CASSLMWGGGNSPLHF	TGTGCCAGCAGCTTGATGTGGGGCGGCGGTAATTCACCCCTCCACTTT
.	TRBD2	TRBV7-2	TRBJ2-7	CASSLGGGVYPYEQYF	TGTGCCAGCAGCTTAGGGGGGGGGGTATACCCCTACGAGCAGTACTTC
.	TRBD2	TRBV6-5	TRBJ2-2	CASSSSPGGTGELFF	TGTGCCAGCAGTTCTTCTCCGGGGGGCACCGGGGAGCTGTTTTTT
few	TRBD1	TRBV14	TRBJ2-7	CASSHQGTAAEQYF	TGTGCCAGCAGCCATCAAGGGACAGCTGCGGAGCAGTACTTC
many	.	TRBV15	TRBJ1-6	CATSRDWVSPLHF	TGTGCCACCAGCAGAGATTGGGTATCACCCCTCCACTTT
many	TRBD1	TRBV7-9	TRBJ2-4	CASSTPGQYENIQYF	TGTGCCAGCAGTACCCCGGGACAGTACGAAAACATTCAGTACTTC
many	.	TRBV11-2	TRBJ1-2	CASSLDGIRGTF	TGTGCCAGCAGCTTAGATGGGATTCGGGGGACCTTC
many	.	TRBV5-1	TRBJ1-1	CASSLRSMNTEAFF	TGCGCCAGCAGCCTAAGGTCGATGAACACTGAAGCTTTCTTT
many	.	TRBV27	TRBJ2-1	CASSFATSSYNEQFF	TGTGCCAGCAGTTTTGCGACAAGCTCCTACAATGAGCAGTTCTTC
.	TRBD2	TRBV3-1	TRBJ2-5	CASSQASGGPGTQYF	TGTGCCAGCAGCCAAGCTAGCGGGGGGCCCGGGACCCAGTACTTC
many	.	TRBV20-1	TRBJ1-1	CSAPRGFGAFF	TGCAGTGCGCCGAGGGGATTTGGAGCTTTCTTT
many	.	TRBV5-5	TRBJ1-6	CASSSAQGYSPLHF	TGTGCCAGCAGCTCGGCACAGGGTTATTCACCCCTCCACTTT
many	.	TRBV18	TRBJ2-5	CASSPNGGGETQYF	TGTGCCAGCTCACCGAATGGGGGAGGAGAGACCCAGTACTTC
many	.	TRBV5-1	TRBJ2-7	CASSQTASYEQYF	TGCGCCAGCAGCCAGACAGCCTCCTACGAGCAGTACTTC
.	.	TRBV7-2	TRBJ2-1	CASSLGRGLRDEQFF	TGTGCCAGCAGCTTAGGCCGGGGCCTTAGGGATGAGCAGTTCTTC
many	.	TRBV27	TRBJ1-5	CASSGVYDQPQHF	TGTGCCAGCAGTGGAGTATACGATCAGCCCCAGCATTTT
many	.	TRBV20-1	TRBJ1-3	CSARGKGHPGNTIYF	TGCAGTGCTAGGGGGAAAGGACACCCTGGAAACACCATATATTTT
many	.	TRBV6-1	TRBJ2-1	CASAGPSSYNEQFF	TGTGCCAGCGCCGGTCCCAGCTCCTACAATGAGCAGTTCTTC
.	TRBD2	TRBV20-1	TRBJ2-3	CSARGGGAGAYTQYF	TGCAGTGCTAGGGGGGGCGGAGCGGGGGCGTATACGCAGTATTTT
many	TRBD2	TRBV7-2	TRBJ2-1	CASSLRGTSGGGYNEQFF	TGTGCCAGCAGCTTACGGGGGACTAGCGGGGGTGGGTACAATGAGCAGTTCTTC
many	.	TRBV20-1	TRBJ1-1	CSALWGARTEAFF	TGCAGTGCTCTTTGGGGTGCGAGAACTGAAGCTTTCTTT
many	.	TRBV5-1	TRBJ2-5	CASSRRGINQETQYF	TGCGCCAGCAGTCGTCGGGGGATAAACCAAGAGACCCAGTACTTC
many	.	TRBV29-1	TRBJ1-2	CGTRETNYGYTF	TGCGGGACAAGAGAGACTAACTATGGCTACACCTTC
.	.	TRBV4-1	TRBJ1-2	CASSQVRGGGYTF	TGCGCCAGCAGCCAAGTCAGGGGAGGCGGCTACACCTTC
many	.	TRBV5-8	TRBJ1-4	CASSLKPGYNEKLFF	TGTGCCAGCAGCTTGAAGCCGGGGTATAATGAAAAACTGTTTTTT
.	.	TRBV3-1	TRBJ2-5	CASSQDLGTDRGETQYF	TGTGCCAGCAGCCAAGATCTTGGGACGGATCGTGGGGAGACCCAGTACTTC
many	.	TRBV7-2	TRBJ2-1	CASGVWGFAYNEQFF	TGTGCCAGCGGTGTGTGGGGTTTTGCTTACAATGAGCAGTTCTTC
few	.	TRBV5-6	TRBJ2-1	CASSFVRNEQFF	TGTGCCAGCAGCTTCGTGCGGAATGAGCAGTTCTTC
few	.	TRBV6-5	TRBJ2-5	CASSFIPGAQETQYF	TGTGCCAGCAGTTTCATCCCAGGGGCGCAAGAGACCCAGTACTTC
.	.	TRBV12-3/TRBV12-4	TRBJ1-1	CASSNGQILNTEAFF	TGTGCCAGCAGTAACGGACAGATATTGAACACTGAAGCTTTCTTT